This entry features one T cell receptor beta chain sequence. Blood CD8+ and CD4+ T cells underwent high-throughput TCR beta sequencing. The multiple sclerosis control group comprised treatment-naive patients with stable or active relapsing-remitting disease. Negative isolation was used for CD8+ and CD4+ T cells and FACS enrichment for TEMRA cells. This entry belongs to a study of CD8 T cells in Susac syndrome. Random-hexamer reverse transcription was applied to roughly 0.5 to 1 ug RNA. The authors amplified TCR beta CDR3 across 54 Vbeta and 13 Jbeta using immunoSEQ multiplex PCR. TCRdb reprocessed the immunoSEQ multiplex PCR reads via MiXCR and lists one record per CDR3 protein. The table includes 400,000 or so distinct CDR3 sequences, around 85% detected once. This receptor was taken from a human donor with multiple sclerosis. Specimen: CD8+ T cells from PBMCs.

This CDR3 is CASSQLGQPQHF. In DNA, the CDR3 is TGCGCCAGCAGCCAGCTAGGTCAGCCCCAGCATTTT. The chain carries TRBV4-1 and TRBJ1-5; no clear D gene. CDR1 MGHRA and CDR2 YSYEKL come from the germline V gene. The CDR3 runs to 12 residues. The germline V and J ends were trimmed by 3 bases and 6 bases, with 6 bases remaining between them.